The rows below give T cell receptor beta chains drawn from one sample of a study of blood T cell repertoires in COVID-19. TCRdb keeps only in-frame clones here, not all; method: immunoSEQ multiplex PCR. The table includes about 21,000 clones, more than 70% detected once. The sequenced sample was peripheral blood. Receptors were obtained from a man in his forties or fifties with acute or convalescent COVID-19. Each CDR3 is given with its conserved first and last residue. The order of the fields is V gene, D gene, clone size, J gene, CDR3 DNA, CDR3 protein. The D gene is left open where the match is weak. The size entry is marked missing in some rows and otherwise reads once, few, many or a size class.

TRBV7-9	.	.	TRBJ2-2	TGTGCCAGCAGCTCACCGGGACTTCCAACCGGGGAGCTGTTTTTT	CASSSPGLPTGELFF
TRBV19	TRBD1	.	TRBJ1-4	TGTGCCAGTAGGTCGGGACAGGGGGCGAGGAAACTGTTTTTT	CASRSGQGARKLFF
TRBV5-1	TRBD1	.	TRBJ1-4	TGCGCCAGCGGTTGGACAGGGTCTAATGAAAAACTGTTTTTT	CASGWTGSNEKLFF
TRBV7-9	TRBD1	.	TRBJ2-5	TGTGCCAGCTGTTGGGGACAGGGGGATCAAGAGACCCAGTACTTC	CASCWGQGDQETQYF
TRBV2	.	few	TRBJ1-5	TGTGCCAGCAGTGTGTCAAATAGCAATCAGCCCCAGCATTTT	CASSVSNSNQPQHF
TRBV19	.	.	TRBJ1-5	TGTGCCACCTCTTACAGGGACGCTAGCAATCAGCCCCAGCATTTT	CATSYRDASNQPQHF
TRBV5-1	.	.	TRBJ2-7	TGCGCCAGCAGCTTGACGACAGGAACCTACGAGCAGTACTTC	CASSLTTGTYEQYF
TRBV5-1	TRBD1	.	TRBJ2-4	TGCGCCAGCAGCCGGGGACAGGCAGAAAACATTCAGTACTTC	CASSRGQAENIQYF
TRBV6-1	TRBD1	.	TRBJ1-6	TGTGCCAGCAGTGAAGAGGGACAGTGGAGCTCCTATAATTCACCCCTCCACTTT	CASSEEGQWSSYNSPLHF
TRBV30	TRBD1	.	TRBJ2-2	TGTGCCTGGAAGCCAGGGACAGGGGTCCTCACCGGGGAGCTGTTTTTT	CAWKPGTGVLTGELFF
TRBV6-2/TRBV6-3	.	.	TRBJ1-6	TGTGCCAGCAGTCTGCATAGTACGAGCTCCTATAATTCACCCCTCCACTTT	CASSLHSTSSYNSPLHF
TRBV27	.	.	TRBJ1-1	TGTGCCAGCAGACATAACAGGATTATGAACACTGAAGCTTTCTTT	CASRHNRIMNTEAFF
TRBV6-5	TRBD1	.	TRBJ2-7	TGTGCCAGCAGGGCGGAGGGACAGGGGTACTACGAGCAGTACTTC	CASRAEGQGYYEQYF
TRBV4-1	.	once	TRBJ1-5	TGCGCCAGCAGCCAAGATACCCCGCTCGGTCAGCCCCAGCATTTT	CASSQDTPLGQPQHF
TRBV5-6	.	.	TRBJ1-6	TGTGCCAGCAGCTTGGCTAGACGTAATAATTCACCCCTCCACTTT	CASSLARRNNSPLHF
TRBV30	.	.	TRBJ2-7	TGTGCCTGGAGAATCGGGGTCGGCTACGAGCAGTACTTC	CAWRIGVGYEQYF
TRBV18	.	.	TRBJ2-7	TGTGCCAGCTCAAAGAAGGACAACTCCTACGAGCAGTACTTC	CASSKKDNSYEQYF
TRBV6-2/TRBV6-3	TRBD1	.	TRBJ1-5	TGTGCCAGCAGTCCCCGGGACAGGGGGCGAAGTGGCAATCAGCCCCAGCATTTT	CASSPRDRGRSGNQPQHF
TRBV6-5	.	.	TRBJ1-1	TGTGCCAGCAGTTACTCGCCAGTGAACACTGAAGCTTTCTTT	CASSYSPVNTEAFF
TRBV27	TRBD1	.	TRBJ2-7	TGTGCCAGCAGTCCAGGACAGGGGGCGGGGGAGCAGTACTTC	CASSPGQGAGEQYF
TRBV19	.	.	TRBJ1-3	TGTGCCAGTAACCAGCGGGGGACTGGAAACACCATATATTTT	CASNQRGTGNTIYF
TRBV5-6	.	.	TRBJ2-7	TGTGCCAGCGCCACGAGGTCCTACGAGCAGTACTTC	CASATRSYEQYF
TRBV30	TRBD1	.	TRBJ1-1	TGTGCCTGGACCAGGGGGCGCACTGAAGCTTTCTTT	CAWTRGRTEAFF
TRBV7-9	TRBD1	few	TRBJ1-4	TGTGCCAGCAGCACGTCAGGGGGTGAAAAACTGTTTTTT	CASSTSGGEKLFF
TRBV9	.	.	TRBJ1-4	TGTGCCAGCAGCGTAACGGCAACTAATGAAAAACTGTTTTTT	CASSVTATNEKLFF
TRBV6-2/TRBV6-3	TRBD2	.	TRBJ2-2	TGTGCCAGCAGTCGGACTAGTCGGGGCACCGGGGAGCTGTTTTTT	CASSRTSRGTGELFF
TRBV27	TRBD2	.	TRBJ2-7	TGTGCCAGCAGTTTATCGCCTAGCGGGAGCTCCTACGAGCAGTACTTC	CASSLSPSGSSYEQYF